This entry is about one T cell receptor beta chain. These data originate in a study of OX40 agonist ivuxolimab in advanced cancers. Measured with immunoSEQ multiplex PCR; TCRdb has only the in-frame clones, and not every one. The sample contains about 77,000 clones, approximately 84% of which appear only once. Trimming pared 0 bases from V and 2 bases from J, leaving 6 bases between. This CDR3 contains 14 residues. Germline V gene lookup returns CDR1 SEHNR and CDR2 FQNEAQ (reference sequence). This sample comprised CD4+ or CD8+ T cells sorted from blood, obtained in a trial of the OX40 agonist ivuxolimab. The TCR originated in an adult with an advanced solid tumor such as melanoma, head and neck, liver or kidney cancer. The chain has TRBV7-9 and TRBJ2-3; no reliable D call. The CDR3 protein is CASSLAWNTDTQYF. Written as DNA, the CDR3 is TGTGCCAGCAGCTTAGCTTGGAACACAGATACGCAGTATTTT. Together with reference TRBV7-9 and TRBJ2-3, the CDR3 gives the full variable domain: DTGVSQNPRHKITKRGQNVTFRCDPISEHNRLYWYRQTLGQGPEFLTYFQNEAQLEKSRLLSDRFSAERPKGSFSTLEIQRTEQGDSAMYLCASSLAWNTDTQYFGPGTRLTVL.